The subject of this entry is one T cell receptor beta chain. What antigen it recognizes has not been identified. One base away there is no much larger clone; base qualities are not given. TCR CDR3 regions were amplified from genomic DNA by multiplex PCR using the deep immunoSEQ assay. For each cell subset, the extracted genomic DNA was distributed evenly across all wells of several immunoSEQ 96-well plates, and each plate served as one replicate. For sorted subsets, around 200 ng genomic DNA, equal to approximately 30,000 T cell genomes, was loaded into each replicate PCR. The purified libraries were quantified using a Qubit 3.0 fluorometer, sized with a Bioanalyzer 2100, and then quantified again using the KAPA Library Quantification kit. Every immunoSEQ 96-well plate was sequenced on a separate single-read 150-cycle Illumina NextSeq 550 flow cell. Regarding the original processing steps: Because only junctional sequences without quality scores were contained in the immunoSEQ output, filtering matching that applied to full-length reads could not be performed. Sequences were annotated with PyIR, a Python wrapper for IgBLAST v1.9, using IMGT germline references to assign V/J genes and CDR3. Reads with weak V/J assignments (E-value above 1e-6), missing CDR3, stop codons, out-of-frame junctions, or ambiguous translated residues were removed. V3J clonotypes were defined by identical inferred V gene, J gene, and CDR3 amino acid sequence. The percentage overlap between two repertoires was calculated by dividing the number of shared unique clonotypes by the size of the smaller repertoire. Richness of each repertoire was evaluated using RTK rarefaction, the Chao1 estimator, and Recon v2.1 estimates of unobserved clonotypes. For all TCRbeta clonotypes obtained by the gDNA method from a few donors, generation probabilities were computed with OLGA. TCRdb carries this immuneACCESS record with in-frame sequences only. Its versions omit some clonotypes, under half of them owing to an unresolved V gene in the studies checked, with the rest unexplained. The DNA was the basis for D and trimming; V, J and clone size are from that table. A total of 2 million to 2.5 million clones appear in this sample, approximately 95% of them only once. The ten largest account for 0.39% of the sample.

The source of the sample is a study of shared clonotypes between healthy human individuals (dated by TCRdb to the early 2020s). Context from the whole study: The cohort comprised two women and three men aged 18 to 49 years. Between about 0.94 and 8.9 billion PBMCs per donor were obtained by leukapheresis. For each donor, CD4 naive and CD4 memory were each given three plates, CD8 naive was given two plates, and CD8 memory was given one plate. To increase sequencing depth and limit assay-specific biases, different laboratories used diverse techniques to prepare libraries and sequence TCR repertoires. To estimate repertoire size and how much clonotype sharing occurs between individuals, the study deeply sequenced the blood TCR repertoires of five healthy adults.

Findings and caveats that apply to the study as a whole: Higher generation probabilities were observed for clonotypes shared by all four sorted-subset donors than for non-shared clonotypes. Sampling was restricted to blood, and TCR repertoires in tissue are likely to differ from TCR repertoires in blood. Because the study included a small number of donors, the genetic and exposure-history diversity represented was limited. Naive subsets generally had larger estimated clonotype richness than memory subsets did. Rarefaction of sorted-subset datasets indicated incomplete sequencing despite the large sequencing depth. Pairwise subsampling indicated that sequencing depth was expected to affect the degree of clonotype sharing among donors. Across a few donors, approximately 5% of naive CD4, roughly 3.5% of naive CD8, around 2.1% of memory CD4, and roughly 0.41% of memory CD8 clonotypes were shared.

Donors were healthy HIV-negative adults with no recently reported acute infections or vaccinations. All donors were Caucasian adults living in Nashville, Tennessee, USA. CD4+ T cells were enriched by magnetic negative selection, after which naive cells were positively selected on CD45RA and the negative fraction was taken as the memory subset. Blood was obtained by leukapheresis, after which PBMCs were separated by Ficoll-Histopaque density gradient centrifugation and cryopreserved in liquid nitrogen vapor phase. Analytical flow cytometry was used to check the purity and quantity of each magnetically sorted T cell population. Genomic DNA was isolated from every sorted fraction and measured by UV absorbance on a Nanodrop 2000c. For this chain, trimming is 4 bases at the V end and 6 bases at the J end, and the number of junction bases without a gene match is 12. The CDR3 starts with the cysteine, ends with the phenylalanine, and has 16 residues. Only the CDR3 DNA is retained, 48 bases long and in frame from the first base. Taken from the germline V gene, the CDR1 and CDR2 loops are MDHEN and SYDVKM.

The sequenced sample was naive CD4+ T cells from PBMCs. The cell subset or site label on this specimen signifies: CD45RA+ positively selected. The clonotype was recovered from a man in his late teens or twenties in good health. Some clones in this sample may be carry-over from other donors' samples. The receptor chain draws on TRBV28 and TRBJ2-3; 8 central bases correspond to TRBD2. At the DNA level, the sequence is TGTGCCAGCAGTTCATTAGGACTAGCCGGAGGCGATACGCAGTATTTT. The resulting protein is CASSSLGLAGGDTQYF.